This T cell receptor beta chain was obtained from a study of early T cells in non-severe SARS-CoV-2 infection. The study's findings and limits: VDJdb-based matching was biased toward anti-spike CD8 responses and missed private and CD4 specificities.

In its sample, this clonotype was seen a few times. As yet, its antigen is unknown. The ends were cut back, 0 bases at V and 0 bases at J, with 6 bases in the middle. The germline gives CDR1 MNHEY, CDR2 SVGAGI. The CDR3 is 14 residues long. The library protocol tagged individual cDNA molecules with unique molecular identifiers. A single record per CDR3 protein comes from TCRdb applying MiXCR to the 5' RACE reads. The sample gives about 63,000 distinct CDR3 sequences, 10% to 15% of which show up once; about 4.7% is in the top ten. The source is an adult who was a healthcare worker with PCR-confirmed SARS-CoV-2 infection or an uninfected control (not recorded which). Sequencing was performed on whole blood. This chain joins TRBV6-5 and TRBJ2-7, with D unresolved. CDR3 sequence: CASSYSRSSYEQYF. The CDR3 nucleotides are TGTGCCAGCAGTTACTCGAGGAGCTCCTACGAGCAGTACTTC.